The 5 T cell receptor beta chains presented below share a single source sample, sequenced in a study of blood T cell repertoires in COVID-19. Method: immunoSEQ multiplex PCR; TCRdb's copy keeps in-frame clones and lacks some. Here the sample spans 250,000 or so clones, 80% to 90% being singletons. The source material was PBMCs or T cells enriched from blood (not recorded which). These receptor sequences come from a man aged 35 to 55 who had recovered from COVID-19.

The chain is built from TRBV5-1 and TRBJ1-2; D gene uncertain. The CDR3 extends over 15 amino acids. Trimming shortened V by 3 bases and J by 0 bases, and 12 bases separated the two germline ends. CDR1 is SGHRS, CDR2 YFSETQ, per germline. Here the CDR3 reads CASSWTDETNYGYTF. The CDR3 nucleotides read TGCGCCAGCAGCTGGACTGACGAGACTAACTATGGCTACACCTTC.

The chain has TRBV19 and TRBJ1-5; no definite D call. Germline V gene lookup returns CDR1 LNHDA and CDR2 SQIVND (reference sequence). This CDR3 spans 14 amino acids. V was trimmed by 0 bases and J by 15 bases, leaving 18 bases between them. For the CDR3, the DNA is TGTGCCAGTAGTATAGACCGGGAACAACAGACCCGGCATTTT. Protein sequence: CASSIDREQQTRHF.

A single count supports this clone. The CDR3 loop is CASSPDSGTGVRYGYTF. CDR3 in DNA: TGTGCCAGTAGTCCAGACTCCGGGACAGGGGTCAGGTATGGCTACACCTTC. The chain couples TRBV19 to TRBJ1-2; TRBD1 agrees at 10 bases. This CDR3 is built from 17 residues. J lost 5 bases, V lost 5 bases, and 14 bases had no gene match. Germline assignment: CDR1 LNHDA and CDR2 SQIVND (reference sequence). Filled out from reference TRBV19 and TRBJ1-2, the complete variable domain reads DGGITQSPKYLFRKEGQNVTLSCEQNLNHDAMYWYRQDPGQGLRLIYYSQIVNDFQKGDIAEGYSVSREKKESFPLTVTSAQKNPTAFYLCASSPDSGTGVRYGYTFGSGTRLTVV.

The chain is built from TRBV6-5 and TRBJ1-1, with D perhaps matching TRBD1 (5 bases). The V end was cut by 7 bases, the J end by 1 base, with 10 bases between. Germline V gives CDR1 MNHEY, CDR2 SVGAGI. The CDR3 runs 13 residues. The DNA of the CDR3 is TGTGCCAGCACCACGGGGGGGAACACTGAAGCTTTCTTT. The encoded protein is CASTTGGNTEAFF.

J is TRBJ1-1 and V is TRBV2; 8 nucleotides line up with TRBD1. The CDR3 is made up of 14 amino acids. V trimming: 7 bases; J trimming: 4 bases; junction bases outside the gene matches: 8. Germline-derived CDR1 and CDR2 are SNHLY and FYNNEI. CDR3 residues: CASIRSTGGTEAFF. CDR3 nucleotides: TGTGCCAGCATCCGAAGCACAGGGGGCACTGAAGCTTTCTTT.